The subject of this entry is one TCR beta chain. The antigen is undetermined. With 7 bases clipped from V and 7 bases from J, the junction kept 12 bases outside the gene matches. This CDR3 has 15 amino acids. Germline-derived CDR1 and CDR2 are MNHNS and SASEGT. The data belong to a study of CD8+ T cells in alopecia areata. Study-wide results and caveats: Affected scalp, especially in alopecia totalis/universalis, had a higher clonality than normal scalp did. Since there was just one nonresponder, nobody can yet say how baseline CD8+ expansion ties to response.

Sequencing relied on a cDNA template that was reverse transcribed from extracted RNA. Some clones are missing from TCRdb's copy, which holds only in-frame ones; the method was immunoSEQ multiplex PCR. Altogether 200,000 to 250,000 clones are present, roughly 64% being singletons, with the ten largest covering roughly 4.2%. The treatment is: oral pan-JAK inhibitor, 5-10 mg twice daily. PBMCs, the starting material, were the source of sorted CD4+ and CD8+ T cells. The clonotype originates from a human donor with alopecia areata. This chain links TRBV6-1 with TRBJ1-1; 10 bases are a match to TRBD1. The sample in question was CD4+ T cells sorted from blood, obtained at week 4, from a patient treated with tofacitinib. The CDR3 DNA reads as TGTGCCAGCACCAAAAGGGGGACAGGGGCGGATGAAGCTTTCTTT. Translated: CASTKRGTGADEAFF.